This TCR beta chain is from a study of cytotoxic CD8 clonotypes in ibrutinib-treated CLL. Germline CDR1 is SGHDT and CDR2 is YYEEEE. This CDR3 is 16 amino acids long. Trimming took 0 bases from V and 3 from J; bases not matched to a gene: 4. Generated by immunoSEQ multiplex PCR, the TCRdb table keeps only in-frame clones and is missing some. Of under 150,000 clones listed, 70% to 90% are singletons. This TCR was recovered from a human donor with chronic lymphocytic leukemia. This chain links TRBV5-6 with TRBJ2-1, with 9 bases aligning to TRBD1. The sample here was PBMCs, taken after 36 months of ibrutinib treatment. The CDR3 DNA is TGTGCCAGCAGCTTGGGACCGGGACAGGGCTACAATGAGCAGTTCTTC. This translates into CASSLGPGQGYNEQFF.